The present T cell receptor (beta chain) was sequenced within a study of control samples from healthy donors and cancer patients. The repertoire was sequenced with immunoSEQ multiplex PCR; TCRdb's copy has only in-frame clones and lacks some. This sample yields more than 60,000 clones, of which about nine tenths are seen a single time; over 9% belongs to the top ten. The sequenced sample consisted of PBMCs. This clonotype was obtained from a woman aged 45 to 65 with colorectal cancer.

CDR3: CAWSVGQFNQPQHF. The CDR3 DNA is TGTGCCTGGAGCGTTGGACAGTTCAATCAGCCCCAGCATTTT. This chain connects TRBV30 to TRBJ1-5; a possible D gene is TRBD1 (6 bases). The germline CDR1 and CDR2 sequences are GTSNPN and SVGIG (reference sequence). Trimming shortened V by 3 bases and J by 3 bases, and 12 bases separated the two germline ends. This CDR3 contains 14 residues.